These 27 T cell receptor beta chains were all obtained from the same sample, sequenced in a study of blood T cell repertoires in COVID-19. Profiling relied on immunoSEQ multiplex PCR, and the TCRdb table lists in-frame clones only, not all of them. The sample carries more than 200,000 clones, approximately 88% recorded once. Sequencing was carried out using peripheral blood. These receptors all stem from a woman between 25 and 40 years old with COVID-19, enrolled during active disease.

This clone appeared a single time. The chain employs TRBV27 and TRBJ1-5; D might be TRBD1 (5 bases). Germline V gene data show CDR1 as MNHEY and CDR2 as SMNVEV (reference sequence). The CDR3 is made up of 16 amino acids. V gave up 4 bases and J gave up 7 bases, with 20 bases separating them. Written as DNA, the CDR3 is TGTGCCAGCAGTTCTATAAGGGGCCCCCTCGGACAGCCCCAGCATTTT. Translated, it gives CASSSIRGPLGQPQHF.

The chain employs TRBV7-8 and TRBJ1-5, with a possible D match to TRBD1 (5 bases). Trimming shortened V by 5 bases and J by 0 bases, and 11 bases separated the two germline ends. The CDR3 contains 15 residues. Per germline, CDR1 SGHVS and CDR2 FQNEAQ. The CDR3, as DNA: TGTGCCAGCAGCCCAAGGGGAAATAGCAATCAGCCCCAGCATTTT. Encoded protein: CASSPRGNSNQPQHF.

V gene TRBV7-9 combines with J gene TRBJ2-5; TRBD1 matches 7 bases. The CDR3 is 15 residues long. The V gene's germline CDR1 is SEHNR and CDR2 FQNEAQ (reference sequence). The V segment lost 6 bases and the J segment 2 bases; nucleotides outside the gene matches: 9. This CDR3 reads CASSPSLGQQETQYF. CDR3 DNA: TGTGCCAGCAGTCCTTCTTTGGGACAGCAAGAGACCCAGTACTTC.

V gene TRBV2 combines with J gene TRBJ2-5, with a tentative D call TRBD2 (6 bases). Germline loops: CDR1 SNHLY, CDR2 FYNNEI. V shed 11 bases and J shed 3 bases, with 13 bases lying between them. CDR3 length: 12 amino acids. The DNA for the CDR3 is TGTGCCTCAAATGTAGCGGAAGAGACCCAGTACTTC. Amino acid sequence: CASNVAEETQYF.

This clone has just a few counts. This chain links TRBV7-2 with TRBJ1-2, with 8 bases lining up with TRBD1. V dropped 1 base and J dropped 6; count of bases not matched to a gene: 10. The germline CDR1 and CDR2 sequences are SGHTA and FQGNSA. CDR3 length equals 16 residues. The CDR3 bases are TGTGCCAGCAGCTTAGTCTCCACAGGGGGACTTAATGGCTACACCTTC. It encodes CASSLVSTGGLNGYTF.

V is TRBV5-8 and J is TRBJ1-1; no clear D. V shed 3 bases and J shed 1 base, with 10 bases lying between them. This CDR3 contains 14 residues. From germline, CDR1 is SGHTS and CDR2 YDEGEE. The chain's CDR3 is CASSSPHRNTEAFF. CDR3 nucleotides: TGTGCCAGCAGCTCACCACACAGGAACACTGAAGCTTTCTTT.

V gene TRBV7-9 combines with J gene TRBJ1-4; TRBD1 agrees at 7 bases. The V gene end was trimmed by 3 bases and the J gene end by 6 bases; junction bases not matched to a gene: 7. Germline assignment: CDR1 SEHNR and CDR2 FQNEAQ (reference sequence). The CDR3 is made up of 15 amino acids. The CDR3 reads CASSFEGALDEKLFF. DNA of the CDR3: TGTGCCAGCAGCTTTGAGGGGGCTCTAGATGAAAAACTGTTTTTT.

The CDR3 nucleotides read TGTGCCAGTCATAGCGGGAGCTCGGGCAATGAGCAGTTCTTC. Protein sequence: CASHSGSSGNEQFF. This chain links TRBV11-3 with TRBJ2-1, with 9 bases fitting TRBD2. CDR1 is SGHNT, CDR2 YENEEA, per germline. The V and J ends lost 9 bases and 6 bases, in that order; junction bases with no gene match: 9. The CDR3 consists of 14 residues.

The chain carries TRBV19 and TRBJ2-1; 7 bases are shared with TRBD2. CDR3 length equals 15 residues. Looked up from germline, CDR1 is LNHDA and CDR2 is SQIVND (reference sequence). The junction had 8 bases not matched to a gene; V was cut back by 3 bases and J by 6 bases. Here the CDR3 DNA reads TGTGCCAGTAGTATCGGTCTGGCTAGCGGCAATGAGCAGTTCTTC. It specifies CASSIGLASGNEQFF.

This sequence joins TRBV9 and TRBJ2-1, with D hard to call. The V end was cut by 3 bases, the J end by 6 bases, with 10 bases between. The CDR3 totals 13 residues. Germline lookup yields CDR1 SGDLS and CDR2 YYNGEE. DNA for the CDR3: TGTGCCAGCAGCGGAACCAGTGGCAATGAGCAGTTCTTC. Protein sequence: CASSGTSGNEQFF.

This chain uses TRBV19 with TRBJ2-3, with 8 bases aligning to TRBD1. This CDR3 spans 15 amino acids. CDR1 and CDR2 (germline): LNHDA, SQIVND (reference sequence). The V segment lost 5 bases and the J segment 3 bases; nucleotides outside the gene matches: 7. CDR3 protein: CASSYQGARTDTQYF. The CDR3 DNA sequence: TGTGCCAGTAGTTACCAGGGGGCGAGGACAGATACGCAGTATTTT. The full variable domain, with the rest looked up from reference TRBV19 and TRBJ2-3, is DGGITQSPKYLFRKEGQNVTLSCEQNLNHDAMYWYRQDPGQGLRLIYYSQIVNDFQKGDIAEGYSVSREKKESFPLTVTSAQKNPTAFYLCASSYQGARTDTQYFGPGTRLTVL.

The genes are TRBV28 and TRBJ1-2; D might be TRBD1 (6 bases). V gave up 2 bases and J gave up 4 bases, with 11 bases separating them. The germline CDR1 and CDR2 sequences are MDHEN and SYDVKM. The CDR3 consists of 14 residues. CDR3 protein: CASSLRQAVYGYTF. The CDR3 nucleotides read TGTGCCAGCAGTTTAAGACAGGCGGTCTATGGCTACACCTTC.

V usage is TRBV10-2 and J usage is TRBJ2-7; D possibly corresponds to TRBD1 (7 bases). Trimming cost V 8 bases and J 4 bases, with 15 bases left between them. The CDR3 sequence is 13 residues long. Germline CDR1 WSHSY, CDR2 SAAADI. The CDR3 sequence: CASGRGEGYEQYV. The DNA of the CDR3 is TGCGCCAGCGGCAGGGGGGAAGGGTACGAGCAGTACGTC.

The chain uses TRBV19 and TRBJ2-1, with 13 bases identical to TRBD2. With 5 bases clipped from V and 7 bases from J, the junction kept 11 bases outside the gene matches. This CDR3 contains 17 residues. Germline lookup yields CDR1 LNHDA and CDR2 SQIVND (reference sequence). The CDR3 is CASSVRLAGGPGNEQFF. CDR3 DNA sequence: TGTGCCAGTAGTGTCCGACTAGCGGGGGGCCCGGGGAATGAGCAGTTCTTC.

The CDR3 DNA reads TGTGCCACCAGTGGGCTAGCGGGGAATGAGCAGTTCTTC. This sequence encodes CATSGLAGNEQFF. The V and J genes are TRBV24-1 and TRBJ2-1; 9 bases align to TRBD2. After removal of 5 bases from V and 7 bases from J, the junction contained 2 bases not matched to a gene. The V gene's germline CDR1 is KGHDR and CDR2 SFDVKD. CDR3 length: 13 amino acids.

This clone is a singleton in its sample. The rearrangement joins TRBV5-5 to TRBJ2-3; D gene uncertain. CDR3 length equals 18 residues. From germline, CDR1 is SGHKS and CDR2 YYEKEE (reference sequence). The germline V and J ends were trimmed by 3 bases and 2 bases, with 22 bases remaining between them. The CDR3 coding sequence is TGTGCCAGCAGCTCGACCCTCCTCCAAGGCAGCGACACAGATACGCAGTATTTT. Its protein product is CASSSTLLQGSDTDTQYF.

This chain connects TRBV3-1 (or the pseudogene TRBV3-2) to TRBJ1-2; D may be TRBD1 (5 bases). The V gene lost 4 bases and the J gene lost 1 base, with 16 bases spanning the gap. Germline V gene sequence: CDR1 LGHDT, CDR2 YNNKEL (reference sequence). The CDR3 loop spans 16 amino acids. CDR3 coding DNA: TGTGCCAGCAGCCCGCTCAATGACAGATATAACTATGGCTACACCTTC. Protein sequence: CASSPLNDRYNYGYTF.

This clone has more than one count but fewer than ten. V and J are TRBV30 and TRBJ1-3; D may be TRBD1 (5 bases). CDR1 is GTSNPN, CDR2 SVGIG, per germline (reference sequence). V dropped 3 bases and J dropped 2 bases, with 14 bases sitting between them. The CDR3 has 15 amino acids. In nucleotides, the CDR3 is TGTGCCTGGAGAAATAAGGGGTTAGCTGGAAACACCATATATTTT. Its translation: CAWRNKGLAGNTIYF.

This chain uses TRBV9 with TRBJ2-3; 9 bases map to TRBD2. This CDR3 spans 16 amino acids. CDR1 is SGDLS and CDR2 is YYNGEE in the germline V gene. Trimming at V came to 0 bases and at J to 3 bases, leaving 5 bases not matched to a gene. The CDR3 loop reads CASSVVGSGGTDTQYF. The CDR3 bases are TGTGCCAGCAGCGTAGTGGGTAGCGGGGGAACAGATACGCAGTATTTT.

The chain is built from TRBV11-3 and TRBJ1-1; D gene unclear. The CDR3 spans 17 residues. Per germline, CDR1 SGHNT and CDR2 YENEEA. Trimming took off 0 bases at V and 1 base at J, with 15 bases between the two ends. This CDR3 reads CASSLDLRLGANTEAFF. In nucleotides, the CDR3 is TGTGCCAGCAGCTTAGATCTCAGATTGGGAGCGAACACTGAAGCTTTCTTT.

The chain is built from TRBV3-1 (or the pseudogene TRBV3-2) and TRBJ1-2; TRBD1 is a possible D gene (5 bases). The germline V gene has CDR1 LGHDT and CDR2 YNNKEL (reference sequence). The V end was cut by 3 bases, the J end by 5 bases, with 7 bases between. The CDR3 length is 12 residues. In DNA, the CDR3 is TGTGCCAGCAGCCAGGCAGGGTATGGCTACACCTTC. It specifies CASSQAGYGYTF.

The CDR3 sequence: CASSYSTNTGELFF. In DNA, the CDR3 is TGTGCCAGCAGCTATAGTACGAACACCGGGGAGCTGTTTTTT. The V gene is TRBV7-9, the J gene TRBJ2-2; D not certain. V was clipped by 4 bases and J by 0 bases, with 6 bases between them. CDR1 and CDR2 from the germline V gene are SEHNR and FQNEAQ (reference sequence). The CDR3 is 14 residues long.

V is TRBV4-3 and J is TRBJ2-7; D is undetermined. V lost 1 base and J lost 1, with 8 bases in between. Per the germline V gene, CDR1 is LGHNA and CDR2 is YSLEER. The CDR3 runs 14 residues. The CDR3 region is CASSQAHGSYEQYF. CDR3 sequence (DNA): TGCGCCAGCAGCCAAGCGCACGGTTCCTACGAGCAGTACTTC.

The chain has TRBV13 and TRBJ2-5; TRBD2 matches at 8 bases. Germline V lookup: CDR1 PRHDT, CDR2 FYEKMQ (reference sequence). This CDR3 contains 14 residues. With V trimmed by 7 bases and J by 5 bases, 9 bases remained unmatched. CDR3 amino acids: CASKSREGPETQYF. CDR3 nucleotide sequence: TGTGCCAGCAAATCACGGGAGGGGCCGGAGACCCAGTACTTC. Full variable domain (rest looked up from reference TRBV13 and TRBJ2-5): AAGVIQSPRHLIKEKRETATLKCYPIPRHDTVYWYQQGPGQDPQFLISFYEKMQSDKGSIPDRFSAQQFSDYHSELNMSSLELGDSALYFCASKSREGPETQYFGPGTRLLVL.

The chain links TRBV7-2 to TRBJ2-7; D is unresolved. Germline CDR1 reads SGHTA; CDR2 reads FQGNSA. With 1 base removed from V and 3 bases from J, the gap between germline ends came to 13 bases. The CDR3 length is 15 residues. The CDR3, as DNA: TGTGCCAGCAGCTTAGACCCCCAACGAGTCTACGAGCAGTACGTC. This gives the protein CASSLDPQRVYEQYV.

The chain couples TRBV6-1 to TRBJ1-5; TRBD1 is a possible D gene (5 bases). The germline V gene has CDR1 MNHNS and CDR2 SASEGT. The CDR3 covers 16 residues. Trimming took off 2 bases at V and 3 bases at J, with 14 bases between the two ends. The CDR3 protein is CASSEPGQGPNQPQHF. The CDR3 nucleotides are TGTGCCAGCAGTGAACCGGGCCAGGGTCCCAATCAGCCCCAGCATTTT.

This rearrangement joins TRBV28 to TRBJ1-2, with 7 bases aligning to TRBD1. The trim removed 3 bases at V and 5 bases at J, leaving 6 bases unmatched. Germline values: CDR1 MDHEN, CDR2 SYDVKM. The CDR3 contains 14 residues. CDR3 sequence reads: CASSFPDRAYGYTF. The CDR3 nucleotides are TGTGCCAGCAGTTTCCCTGACAGGGCATATGGCTACACCTTC.